This TCR beta chain was retrieved from a study of post-analysis software for immune sequencing data. Overall study context: Included courses were relapsing-remitting and secondary progressive multiple sclerosis; progressive-relapsing multiple sclerosis was also included.

Unique molecular identifiers tagged the TCR beta cDNA libraries. TCRdb independently ran MiXCR on the PCR reads; one entry per CDR3 protein. The repertoire holds some 160,000 distinct CDR3 sequences, with 36% as singletons. Overall study findings and caveats: Compared against controls, patients with multiple sclerosis displayed significantly lower normalized Chao1 diversity. Patients used about 5 TRBV segments, including TRBV5-6, TRBV5-1 and TRBV20-1, more often than controls.

Notes on this clonotype: The antigen is unknown.

Germline lookup yields CDR1 SNHLY and CDR2 FYNNEI. The CDR3 is made up of 13 amino acids. V lost 8 bases to trimming and J lost 1 base; unmatched junction nucleotides: 2. The sequence was obtained from a girl between 5 and 17 years old with multiple sclerosis. The material was blood, obtained after autologous hematopoietic stem cell transplantation. The chain combines TRBV2 with TRBJ1-1; the match to TRBD1 covers 9 bases. The CDR3 reads CASLDRGNTEAFF. The CDR3 DNA reads TGTGCCAGCTTGGACAGGGGGAACACTGAAGCTTTCTTT.